These 13 T cell receptor beta chains share one sample of origin, sequenced in a study of radiotherapy plus CTLA-4 blockade in lung cancer. The method was immunoSEQ multiplex PCR; TCRdb's version includes in-frame clones alone and lacks a portion of them. The sample has tens of thousands of clones, around 81% seen once. This specimen consisted of peripheral blood, obtained from a patient treated with radiotherapy plus ipilimumab. The receptors here all came from a human donor with non-small cell lung cancer who had a partial response to radiotherapy plus ipilimumab. Some clones in this sample may be carry-over from other donors' samples.

This sequence joins TRBV2 and TRBJ1-3; tentatively, D is TRBD1 (5 bases). The CDR3 sequence is 15 residues long. Trimming took 6 bases from V and 1 from J, leaving 13 bases between them. The germline gives CDR1 SNHLY, CDR2 FYNNEI. CDR3 sequence: CASRAGSNSGNTIYF. The CDR3 bases are TGTGCCAGCAGAGCAGGGTCTAATTCTGGAAACACCATATATTTT.

The chain uses TRBV6-5 and TRBJ2-7; D is unclear. Germline V lookup: CDR1 MNHEY, CDR2 SVGAGI. V lost 5 bases and J lost 7, with 12 bases in between. The length of the CDR3 is 12 residues. The CDR3, as DNA: TGTGCCAGCAGTACTACGGTCCGGGAGCAGTACTTC. It codes for CASSTTVREQYF.

V is TRBV6-5 and J is TRBJ1-5; no reliable D call. The CDR3 spans 15 residues. Looked up from germline, CDR1 is MNHEY and CDR2 is SVGAGI. V shed 0 bases and J shed 2 bases, with 8 bases lying between them. CDR3 loop: CASSYSFSGNQPQHF. The CDR3 region has the DNA TGTGCCAGCAGTTACTCGTTTTCAGGCAATCAGCCCCAGCATTTT.

The chain recombines TRBV2 with TRBJ2-2; 8 nucleotides align to TRBD2. The J segment lost 0 bases and the V segment lost 4 bases, leaving 1 base of the junction unmatched. This CDR3 has 15 amino acids. In germline, CDR1 is SNHLY, CDR2 FYNNEI. CDR3 DNA sequence: TGTGCCAGCAGTGTGGGACTAGCGAACACCGGGGAGCTGTTTTTT. This sequence encodes CASSVGLANTGELFF. The variable domain in full, completed from reference TRBV2 and TRBJ2-2, reads EPEVTQTPSHQVTQMGQEVILRCVPISNHLYFYWYRQILGQKVEFLVSFYNNEISEKSEIFDDQFSVERPDGSNFTLKIRSTKLEDSAMYFCASSVGLANTGELFFGEGSRLTVL.

The J gene is TRBJ1-1, the V gene TRBV11-3; 7 bases agree with TRBD1. Germline V gives CDR1 SGHNT, CDR2 YENEEA. This CDR3 is 14 amino acids long. The ends lost 4 bases at V and 3 bases at J; junction bases unmatched: 5. The CDR3 DNA sequence: TGTGCCAGCAGCTCCCCAGGGGGGTACACTGAAGCTTTCTTT. It specifies CASSSPGGYTEAFF. The whole variable domain, filled in from reference TRBV11-3 and TRBJ1-1, reads EAGVVQSPRYKIIEKKQPVAFWCNPISGHNTLYWYLQNLGQGPELLIRYENEEAVDDSQLPKDRFSAERLKGVDSTLKIQPAELGDSAVYLCASSSPGGYTEAFFGQGTRLTVV.

This clone was observed once. J is TRBJ2-7 and V is TRBV6-1; perhaps TRBD2 as D (6 bases). The germline CDR1 and CDR2 sequences are MNHNS and SASEGT. The CDR3 spans 14 residues. The V end lost 0 bases, the J end lost 7 bases, and 13 bases lay between the germline ends. The CDR3 region is CASSEARSAGEQYF. Written as DNA, the CDR3 is TGTGCCAGCAGTGAAGCTCGGTCCGCGGGGGAGCAGTACTTC.

This chain connects TRBV11-3 to TRBJ2-7; a weak D match, TRBD2 (7 bases). This CDR3 has 14 amino acids. Trimming stripped 2 bases from V and 7 bases from J, with 15 bases between. The germline CDR1 and CDR2 sequences are SGHNT and YENEEA. The CDR3 loop is CASSLNRGAGEQYF. CDR3 sequence (DNA): TGTGCCAGCAGCTTAAATCGGGGGGCGGGAGAGCAGTACTTC. Full variable domain (missing parts from reference TRBV11-3 and TRBJ2-7): EAGVVQSPRYKIIEKKQPVAFWCNPISGHNTLYWYLQNLGQGPELLIRYENEEAVDDSQLPKDRFSAERLKGVDSTLKIQPAELGDSAVYLCASSLNRGAGEQYFGPGTRLTVT.

V is TRBV28 and J is TRBJ1-6, with 8 bases aligning to TRBD1. V lost 8 bases to trimming and J lost 11 bases; unmatched junction nucleotides: 11. The CDR3 extends over 14 amino acids. Germline V gene sequence: CDR1 MDHEN, CDR2 SYDVKM. The CDR3 protein is CASLVTGGYTPLHF. CDR3 DNA: TGTGCCAGCCTCGTAACAGGGGGATATACACCCCTCCACTTT.

The chain links TRBV10-2 to TRBJ1-2; 7 nucleotides align to TRBD1. The J segment lost 4 bases and the V segment lost 3 bases, leaving 8 bases of the junction unmatched. CDR3 length: 15 amino acids. The germline CDR1 and CDR2 sequences are WSHSY and SAAADI. CDR3 DNA sequence: TGCGCCAGCAGTGAAGTAGCAGGGGGGCCCTATGGCTACACCTTC. It translates to CASSEVAGGPYGYTF.

The chain couples TRBV2 to TRBJ2-1; a possible D gene is TRBD2 (6 bases). Trimming shortened V by 10 bases and J by 10 bases, and 14 bases separated the two germline ends. The CDR3 runs to 11 residues. Per germline, CDR1 SNHLY and CDR2 FYNNEI. The CDR3 DNA sequence: TGTGCCATACGTTGGGGAGGCGAGCAGTTCTTC. Translated, it gives CAIRWGGEQFF.

The chain has TRBV6-5 and TRBJ1-1, with D maybe TRBD1 (6 bases). V was pared by 2 bases and J by 5 bases, with 12 bases between. Germline-derived CDR1 and CDR2 are MNHEY and SVGAGI. The CDR3 covers 14 residues. The CDR3 DNA reads as TGTGCCAGCAGTTACGCGGGGGGCAGGACTGAAGCTTTCTTT. Translated, it gives CASSYAGGRTEAFF.

This clone was picked up a small number of times. The chain uses TRBV28 and TRBJ2-7; weak D call: TRBD2 (6 bases). The CDR3 covers 13 residues. The V end was cut by 6 bases, the J end by 3 bases, with 12 bases between. Looked up from germline, CDR1 is MDHEN and CDR2 is SYDVKM. The DNA for the CDR3 is TGTGCCAGCAGCCCAACGGGGGTCTACGAGCAGTACTTC. This encodes CASSPTGVYEQYF.

The V gene is TRBV4-2, the J gene TRBJ2-1, with a possible D match to TRBD1 (6 bases). With 1 base removed from V and 10 bases from J, the gap between germline ends came to 14 bases. The CDR3 sequence is 14 residues long. Germline CDR1 LGHNA, CDR2 YNFKEQ. The CDR3 nucleotides read TGTGCCAGCAGCCAAGTAAGTGGGGGCCTGGAGCAGTTCTTC. This codes for CASSQVSGGLEQFF.